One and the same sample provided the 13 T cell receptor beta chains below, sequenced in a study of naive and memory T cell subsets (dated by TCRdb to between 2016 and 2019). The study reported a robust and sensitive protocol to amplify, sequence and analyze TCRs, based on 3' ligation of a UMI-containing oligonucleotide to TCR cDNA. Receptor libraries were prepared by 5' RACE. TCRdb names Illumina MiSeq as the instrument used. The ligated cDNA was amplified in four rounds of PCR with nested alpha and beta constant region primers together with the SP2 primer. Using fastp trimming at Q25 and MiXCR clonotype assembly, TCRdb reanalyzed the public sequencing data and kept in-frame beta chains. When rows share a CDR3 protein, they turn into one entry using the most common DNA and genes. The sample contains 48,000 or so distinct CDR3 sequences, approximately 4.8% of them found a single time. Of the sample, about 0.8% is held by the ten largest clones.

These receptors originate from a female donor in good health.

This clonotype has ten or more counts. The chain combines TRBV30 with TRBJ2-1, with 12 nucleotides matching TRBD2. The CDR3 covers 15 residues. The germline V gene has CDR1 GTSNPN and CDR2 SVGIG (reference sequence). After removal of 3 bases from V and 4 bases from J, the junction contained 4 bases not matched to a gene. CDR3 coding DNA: TGTGCCTGGAGCGGGACTAGCGGGTATTACAATGAGCAGTTCTTC. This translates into CAWSGTSGYYNEQFF.

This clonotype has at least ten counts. CDR3 sequence (DNA): TGTGCCAGCAGCTTAGGGGCAGCCAGCTCCTACGAGCAGTACTTC. Translation: CASSLGAASSYEQYF. V is TRBV7-3 and J is TRBJ2-7; TRBD1 is a possible D gene (5 bases). The germline CDR1 and CDR2 sequences are SGHTA and FQGTGA. The CDR3 has 15 residues. Trimming removed 2 bases at V and 0 bases at J, with 11 bases between.

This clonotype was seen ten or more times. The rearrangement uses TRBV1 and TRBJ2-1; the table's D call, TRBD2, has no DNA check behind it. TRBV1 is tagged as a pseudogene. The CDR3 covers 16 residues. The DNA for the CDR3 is TGCACCAGCAGCCACCGGACTAGCGGCAACATCAATGAGCAGTTCTTC. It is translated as CTSSHRTSGNINEQFF.

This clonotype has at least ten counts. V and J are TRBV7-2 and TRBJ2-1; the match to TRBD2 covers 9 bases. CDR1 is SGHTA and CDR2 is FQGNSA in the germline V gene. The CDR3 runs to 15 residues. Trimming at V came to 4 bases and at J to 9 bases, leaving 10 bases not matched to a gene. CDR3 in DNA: TGTGCCAGCAGCTCTAGCGGGAAAGGGTTCGGTGAGCAGTTCTTC. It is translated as CASSSSGKGFGEQFF.

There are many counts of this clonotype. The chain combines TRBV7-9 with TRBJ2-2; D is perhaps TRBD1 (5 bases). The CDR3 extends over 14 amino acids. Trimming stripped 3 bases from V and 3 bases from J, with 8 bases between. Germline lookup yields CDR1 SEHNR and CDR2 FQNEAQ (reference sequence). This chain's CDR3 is CASSFRQYTGELFF. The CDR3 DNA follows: TGTGCCAGCAGCTTTCGACAGTACACCGGGGAGCTGTTTTTT. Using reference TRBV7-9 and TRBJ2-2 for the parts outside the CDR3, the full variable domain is DTGVSQNPRHKITKRGQNVTFRCDPISEHNRLYWYRQTLGQGPEFLTYFQNEAQLEKSRLLSDRFSAERPKGSFSTLEIQRTEQGDSAMYLCASSFRQYTGELFFGEGSRLTVL.

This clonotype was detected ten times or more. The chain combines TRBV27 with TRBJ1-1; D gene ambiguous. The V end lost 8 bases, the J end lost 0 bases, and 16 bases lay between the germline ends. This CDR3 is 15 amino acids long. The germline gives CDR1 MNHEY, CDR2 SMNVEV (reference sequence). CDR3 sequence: CASDSYKNMNTEAFF. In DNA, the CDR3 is TGTGCCAGCGATTCTTATAAAAATATGAACACTGAAGCTTTCTTT.

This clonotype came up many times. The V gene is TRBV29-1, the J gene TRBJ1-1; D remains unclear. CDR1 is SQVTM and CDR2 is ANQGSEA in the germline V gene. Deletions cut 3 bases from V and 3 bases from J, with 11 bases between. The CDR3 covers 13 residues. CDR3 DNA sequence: TGCAGCGTTGATAAGAGGGCTGACACTGAAGCTTTCTTT. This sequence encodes CSVDKRADTEAFF.

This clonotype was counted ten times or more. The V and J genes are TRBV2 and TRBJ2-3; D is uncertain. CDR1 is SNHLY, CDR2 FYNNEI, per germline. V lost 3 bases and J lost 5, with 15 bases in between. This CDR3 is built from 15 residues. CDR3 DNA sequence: TGTGCCAGCAGTGATCCCGCATCGGTGGGAGATACGCAGTATTTT. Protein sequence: CASSDPASVGDTQYF.

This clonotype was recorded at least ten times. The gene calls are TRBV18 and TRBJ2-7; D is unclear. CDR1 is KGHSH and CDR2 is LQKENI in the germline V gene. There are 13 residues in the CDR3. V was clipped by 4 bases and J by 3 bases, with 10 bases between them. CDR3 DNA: TGTGCCAGCTCACGTGTCGGTGACTACGAGCAGTACTTC. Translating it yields CASSRVGDYEQYF.

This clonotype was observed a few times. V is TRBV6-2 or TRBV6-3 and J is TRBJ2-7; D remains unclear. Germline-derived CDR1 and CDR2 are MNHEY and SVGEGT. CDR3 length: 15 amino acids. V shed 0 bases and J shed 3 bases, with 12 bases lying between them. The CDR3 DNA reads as TGTGCCAGCAGTTACTCCCGTCGGGCAGACTACGAGCAGTACTTC. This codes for CASSYSRRADYEQYF.

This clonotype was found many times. CDR3 sequence reads: CASSQGAHSTDTQYF. The CDR3 DNA sequence: TGTGCCAGCAGCCAAGGGGCCCATAGCACAGATACGCAGTATTTT. V is TRBV14 and J is TRBJ2-3; D gene unclear. The CDR3 has 15 amino acids. CDR1 is SGHDN and CDR2 is FVKESK in the germline V gene. Trimming removed 1 base from V and 0 bases from J, with 8 bases in between. Combining the CDR3 with reference TRBV14 and TRBJ2-3 gives the whole variable domain EAGVTQFPSHSVIEKGQTVTLRCDPISGHDNLYWYRRVMGKEIKFLLHFVKESKQDESGMPNNRFLAERTGGTYSTLKVQPAELEDSGVYFCASSQGAHSTDTQYFGPGTRLTVL.

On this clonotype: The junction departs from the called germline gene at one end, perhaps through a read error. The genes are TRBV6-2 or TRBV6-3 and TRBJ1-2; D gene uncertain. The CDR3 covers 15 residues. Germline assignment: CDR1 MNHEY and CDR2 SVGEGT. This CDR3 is CASSPLWGLDYGDTF. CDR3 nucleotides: TGTGCCAGCAGTCCTCTTTGGGGATTAGACTATGGCGACACCTTC.

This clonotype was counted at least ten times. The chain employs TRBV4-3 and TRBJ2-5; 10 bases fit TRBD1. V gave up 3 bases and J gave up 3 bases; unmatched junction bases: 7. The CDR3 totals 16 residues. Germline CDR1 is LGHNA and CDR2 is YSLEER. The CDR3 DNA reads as TGCGCCAGCAGCCAGATTGGGACAGGGGCCAAAGAGACCCAGTACTTC. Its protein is CASSQIGTGAKETQYF.